This TCR beta chain was identified in a study of human T cells and chemical hapten exposure. Study in general: Per-sample TCR yield variation was attributed mainly to small pooled library volume differences. Study-wide findings and caveats: While controls formed fewer of them, expanded TCRs formed significantly more large CDR3 similarity clusters.

Time point defined: patch test 3, about 24 weeks after DPC sensitization. Described treatment: therapeutic diphenylcyclopropenone sensitization with weekly scalp DPC. As the library was built, unique molecular identifiers were attached to individual cDNA molecules. MiXCR was run by TCRdb on the RACE reads, yielding one entry per CDR3 protein. The repertoire holds 150,000 to 200,000 distinct CDR3 sequences, with roughly 25% as singletons. The length of the CDR3 is 16 residues. Germline lookup yields CDR1 DFQATT and CDR2 SNEGSKA (reference sequence). Trimming removed 6 bases from V and 2 bases from J; junction bases left unmatched: 9. For this clonotype: Its antigen is as yet unknown.

This receptor was taken from a woman between 18 and 29 years old with alopecia areata. Some clones in this sample may be carry-over from other donors' samples. The starting material was whole blood, obtained in connection with sensitization to the hapten diphenylcyclopropenone (DPC). The chain employs TRBV20-1 and TRBJ2-1; 11 nucleotides match TRBD2. CDR3 sequence (DNA): TGCAGTGCGCGAGGGGGACTAGCGGAAACCTACAATGAGCAGTTCTTC. Amino acids: CSARGGLAETYNEQFF.